A selection of T cell receptor beta chains follows, all from one sample in a study of cytomegalovirus exposure and HLA in healthy donors. The assay was immunoSEQ multiplex PCR, and TCRdb's table has in-frame clones only and misses some. Altogether approximately 170,000 clones are present, around 80% being singletons, with the ten largest covering around 7%. The sample was PBMCs. The receptor source for this set is a woman aged 40-49 years in good health and CMV-seropositive. CDR3s include the opening cysteine and the closing phenylalanine or tryptophan. A D gene is named only where the DNA matches it firmly. Size tells how often a clone was seen (once, few, many) or the class of an expanded clone, and some rows leave it out.

D	V	size	J	DNA	CDR3
.	TRBV10-2	few	TRBJ2-7	TGCGCCAGCAGGAACGCTGACTACCCAGGTAGCGAGCAGTACTTC	CASRNADYPGSEQYF
TRBD2	TRBV15	.	TRBJ2-1	TGTGCCACCAGCAGAGGGAGCGGGGGGGCCTTAAATGAGCAGTTCTTC	CATSRGSGGALNEQFF
.	TRBV7-7	.	TRBJ2-7	TGTGCTAGCAGCTTAACAGGTCTAACGGGTGAGCAGTACTTC	CASSLTGLTGEQYF
TRBD1	TRBV27	.	TRBJ2-1	TGTGCCAGCAGGCGGACAGGGAGCTCCTACAATGAGCAGTTCTTC	CASRRTGSSYNEQFF
.	TRBV6-1	.	TRBJ1-5	TGTGCCAGCAGTGCATCGGGGGGCTGGCAGCCCCAGCATTTT	CASSASGGWQPQHF
.	TRBV6-1	.	TRBJ1-6	TGTGCCAGCAGTGAAATGAAGAGTGCGGGTAATTCACCCCTCCACTTT	CASSEMKSAGNSPLHF
.	TRBV6-5	.	TRBJ2-2	TGTGCCAGCAGTTACTTAGCGTTTTCTAACACCGGGGAGCTGTTTTTT	CASSYLAFSNTGELFF
.	TRBV5-4	.	TRBJ1-2	TGTGCCAGCAGGTGGGGGGCTAACTATGGCTACACCTTC	CASRWGANYGYTF
.	TRBV20-1	.	TRBJ1-1	TGCAGTGCTATTCTCGTCCCTGAAGCTTTCTTT	CSAILVPEAFF
.	TRBV5-6	.	TRBJ1-4	TGTGCCAGCAGCTTCGCTTTCGGTGAAAAACTGTTTTTT	CASSFAFGEKLFF
TRBD1	TRBV5-1	.	TRBJ2-3	TGCGCCAGCAGCCCGGGACAGGGAGACACAGATACGCAGTATTTT	CASSPGQGDTDTQYF
TRBD1	TRBV10-1	.	TRBJ1-5	TGCGCCAGCAACGAACCACACAGGGGGCGCGGTAATCAGCCCCAGCATTTT	CASNEPHRGRGNQPQHF
TRBD1	TRBV5-8	.	TRBJ1-1	TGTGCCAGCAGCCCCGCCTTGGCAGGGGGCACTGAAGCTTTCTTT	CASSPALAGGTEAFF
.	TRBV30	few	TRBJ1-3	TGTGCCTGGACATGGAAAGGGGCTGGAAACACCATATATTTT	CAWTWKGAGNTIYF
TRBD2	TRBV15	.	TRBJ2-5	TGTGCCACCAGCAGAGTTACCGGTGTAGCGGGGATAAATAGCCAAGAGACCCAGTACTTC	CATSRVTGVAGINSQETQYF
.	TRBV7-8	.	TRBJ1-1	TGTGCCAGCAGCCCCCAACCCCTCAGATCTCGCGCTTTCTTT	CASSPQPLRSRAFF
.	TRBV5-5	.	TRBJ2-6	TGCGCCAGCAGCCAAGTACGTAGCGTAACCGGGGCCAACGTCCTGACTTTC	CASSQVRSVTGANVLTF
.	TRBV7-9	.	TRBJ1-6	TGTTCCAGCAGCTTAAATCTCGGCTCCTATAATTCACCCCTCCACTTT	CSSSLNLGSYNSPLHF
TRBD2	TRBV11-2	few	TRBJ2-5	TGTGCCAGCAGCTTAGTTATCGCGGGGGGGCCCGAGACCCAGTACTTC	CASSLVIAGGPETQYF
.	TRBV28	.	TRBJ1-4	TGTGCCAGCAGCCTTCTAAGACAGCACGGGGAAAAACTGTTTTTT	CASSLLRQHGEKLFF
TRBD1	TRBV19	.	TRBJ1-1	TGTGCCAGTAGTATAGACGGGACAGGGGAAACTGAAGCTTTCTTT	CASSIDGTGETEAFF
TRBD2	TRBV5-4	.	TRBJ2-1	TGTGCCAGCAGCTTCCCTAGCGGTAGCTCCTACAATGAGCAGTTCTTC	CASSFPSGSSYNEQFF
TRBD1	TRBV20-1	few	TRBJ1-1	TGCAGTGCTAGCCCGCAGGGGGCAGCTTTCTTT	CSASPQGAAFF
.	TRBV2	.	TRBJ1-1	TGTGCCAGCAGTGAGGCGGGGAGAAACACTGAAGCTTTCTTT	CASSEAGRNTEAFF
.	TRBV5-1	.	TRBJ1-2	TGCGCCAGCAGCCAGAAGCCGGGAAACCATAACTATGGCTACACCTTC	CASSQKPGNHNYGYTF
TRBD1	TRBV5-1	once	TRBJ2-7	TGCGCCAGCAGCTTGGTAACGGGACAGGGGGCCGAGCAGTACTTC	CASSLVTGQGAEQYF
TRBD1	TRBV7-6	.	TRBJ1-3	TGTGCCAGCAGCTTACTACAGGGGAGCGGTGGGTCTGGAAACACCATATATTTT	CASSLLQGSGGSGNTIYF
TRBD1	TRBV10-3	once	TRBJ1-2	TGTGCCATCAGCTGGACAGGGGAGGGCTACACCTTC	CAISWTGEGYTF